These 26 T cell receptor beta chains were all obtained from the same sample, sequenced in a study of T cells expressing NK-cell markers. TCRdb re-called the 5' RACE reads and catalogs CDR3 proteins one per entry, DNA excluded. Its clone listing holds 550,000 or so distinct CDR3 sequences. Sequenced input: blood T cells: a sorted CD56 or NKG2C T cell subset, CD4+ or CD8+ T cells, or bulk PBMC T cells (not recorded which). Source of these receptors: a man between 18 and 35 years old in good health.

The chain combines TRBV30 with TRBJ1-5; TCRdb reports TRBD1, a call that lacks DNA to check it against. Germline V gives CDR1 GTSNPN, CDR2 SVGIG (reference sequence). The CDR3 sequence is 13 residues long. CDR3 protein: CAWAGTIDQPQHF.

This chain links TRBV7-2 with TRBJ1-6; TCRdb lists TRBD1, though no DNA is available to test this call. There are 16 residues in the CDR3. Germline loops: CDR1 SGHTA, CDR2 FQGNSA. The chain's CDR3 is CASSRDRLDKNSPLHF.

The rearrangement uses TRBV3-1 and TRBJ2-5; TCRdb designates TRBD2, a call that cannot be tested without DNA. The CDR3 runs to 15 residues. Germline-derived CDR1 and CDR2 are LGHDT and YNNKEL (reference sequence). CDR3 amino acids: CASSPSRLAQETQYF.

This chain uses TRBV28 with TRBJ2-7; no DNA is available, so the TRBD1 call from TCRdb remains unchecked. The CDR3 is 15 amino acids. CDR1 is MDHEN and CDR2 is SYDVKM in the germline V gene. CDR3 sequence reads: CASRRSGTTIYEQYF.

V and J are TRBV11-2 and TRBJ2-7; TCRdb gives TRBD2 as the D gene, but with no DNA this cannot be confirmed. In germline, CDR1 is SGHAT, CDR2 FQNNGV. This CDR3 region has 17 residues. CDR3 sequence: CASSFRRAQAGIYEQYF.

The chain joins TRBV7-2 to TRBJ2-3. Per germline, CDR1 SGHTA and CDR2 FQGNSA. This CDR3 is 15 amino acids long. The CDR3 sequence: CASSLAGQLTDTQYF.

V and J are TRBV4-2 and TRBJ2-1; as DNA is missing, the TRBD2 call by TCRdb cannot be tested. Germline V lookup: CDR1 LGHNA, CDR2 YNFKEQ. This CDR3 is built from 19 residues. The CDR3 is CASSPITLAGGLSYNEQFF.

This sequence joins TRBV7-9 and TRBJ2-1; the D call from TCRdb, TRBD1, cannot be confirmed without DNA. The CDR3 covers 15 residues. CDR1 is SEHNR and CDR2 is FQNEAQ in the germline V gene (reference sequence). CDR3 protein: CASTGGQETINEQFF.

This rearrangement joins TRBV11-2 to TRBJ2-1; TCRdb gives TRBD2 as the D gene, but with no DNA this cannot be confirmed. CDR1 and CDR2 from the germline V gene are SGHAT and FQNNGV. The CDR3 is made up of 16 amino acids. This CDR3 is CASSHPRTSGRGEQFF.

CDR3 sequence reads: CATRDRTEKLFF. The chain links TRBV10-3 to TRBJ1-4; as DNA is missing, the TRBD1 call by TCRdb cannot be tested. Germline loops: CDR1 ENHRY, CDR2 SYGVKD. This CDR3 region has 12 residues.

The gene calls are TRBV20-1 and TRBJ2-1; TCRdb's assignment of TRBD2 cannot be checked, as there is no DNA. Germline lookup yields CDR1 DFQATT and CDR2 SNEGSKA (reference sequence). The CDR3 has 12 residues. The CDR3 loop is CSAMTSGYEQFF.

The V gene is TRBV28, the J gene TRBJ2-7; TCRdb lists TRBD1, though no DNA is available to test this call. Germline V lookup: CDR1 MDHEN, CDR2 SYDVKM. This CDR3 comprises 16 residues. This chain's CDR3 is CASSRQGAGFFYEQYF. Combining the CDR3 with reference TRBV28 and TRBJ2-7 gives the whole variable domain DVKVTQSSRYLVKRTGEKVFLECVQDMDHENMFWYRQDPGLGLRLIYFSYDVKMKEKGDIPEGYSVSREKKERFSLILESASTNQTSMYLCASSRQGAGFFYEQYFGPGTRLTVT.

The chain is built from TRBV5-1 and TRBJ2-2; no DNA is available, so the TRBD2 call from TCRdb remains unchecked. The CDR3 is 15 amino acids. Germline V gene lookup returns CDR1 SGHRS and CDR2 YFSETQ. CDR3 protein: CASSLGRASTGELFF.

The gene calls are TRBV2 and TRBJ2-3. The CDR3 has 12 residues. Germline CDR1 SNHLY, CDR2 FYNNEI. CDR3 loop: CASSEEEDTQYF.

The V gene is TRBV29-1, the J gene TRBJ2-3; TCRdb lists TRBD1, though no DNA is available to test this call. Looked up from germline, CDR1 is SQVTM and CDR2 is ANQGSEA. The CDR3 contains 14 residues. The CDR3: CSAPTEVSTDTQYF.

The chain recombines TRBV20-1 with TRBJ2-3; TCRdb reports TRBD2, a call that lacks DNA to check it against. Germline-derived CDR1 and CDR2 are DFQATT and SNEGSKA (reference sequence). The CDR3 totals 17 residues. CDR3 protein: CSALGLAGVVSTDTQYF.

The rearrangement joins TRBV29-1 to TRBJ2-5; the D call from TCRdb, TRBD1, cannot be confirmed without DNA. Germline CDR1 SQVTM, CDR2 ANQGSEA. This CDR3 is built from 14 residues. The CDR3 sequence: CSAQRGAYQETQYF.

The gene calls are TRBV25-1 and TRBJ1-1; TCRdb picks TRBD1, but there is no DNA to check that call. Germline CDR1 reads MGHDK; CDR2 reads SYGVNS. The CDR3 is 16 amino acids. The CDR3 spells CASSDTGTGFETEAFF.

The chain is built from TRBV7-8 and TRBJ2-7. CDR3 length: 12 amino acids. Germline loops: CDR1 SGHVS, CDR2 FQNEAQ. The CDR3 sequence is CASSHTKYEQYF. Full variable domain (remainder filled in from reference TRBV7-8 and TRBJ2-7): GAGVSQSPRYKVAKRGQDVALRCDPISGHVSLFWYQQALGQGPEFLTYFQNEAQLDKSGLPSDRFFAERPEGSVSTLKIQRTQQEDSAVYLCASSHTKYEQYFGPGTRLTVT.

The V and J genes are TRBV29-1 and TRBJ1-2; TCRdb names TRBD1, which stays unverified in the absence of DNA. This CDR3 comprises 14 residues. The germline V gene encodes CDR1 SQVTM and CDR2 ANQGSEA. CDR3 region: CSVAPRQGPQGYTF. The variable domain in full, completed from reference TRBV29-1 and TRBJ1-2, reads SAVISQKPSRDICQRGTSLTIQCQVDSQVTMMFWYRQQPGQSLTLIATANQGSEATYESGFVIDKFPISRPNLTFSTLTVSNMSPEDSSIYLCSVAPRQGPQGYTFGSGTRLTVV.

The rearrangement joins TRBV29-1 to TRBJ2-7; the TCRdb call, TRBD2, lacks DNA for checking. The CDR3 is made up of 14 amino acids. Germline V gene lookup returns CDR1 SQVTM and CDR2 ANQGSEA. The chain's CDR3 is CSGISGSSAGEQYF.

The CDR3 loop reads CASSGFAGGYMNTEAFF. The chain combines TRBV6-1 with TRBJ1-1. Germline lookup yields CDR1 MNHNS and CDR2 SASEGT. This CDR3 is built from 17 residues.

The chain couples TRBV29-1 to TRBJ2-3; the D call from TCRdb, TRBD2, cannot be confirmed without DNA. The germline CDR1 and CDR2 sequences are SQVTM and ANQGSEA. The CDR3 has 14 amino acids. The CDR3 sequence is CSVRERGRTDTQYF.

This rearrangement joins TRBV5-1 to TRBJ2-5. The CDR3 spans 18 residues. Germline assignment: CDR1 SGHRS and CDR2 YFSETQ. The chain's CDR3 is CASSFPMGRHPRQETQYF. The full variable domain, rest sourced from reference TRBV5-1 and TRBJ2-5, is KAGVTQTPRYLIKTRGQQVTLSCSPISGHRSVSWYQQTPGQGLQFLFEYFSETQRNKGNFPGRFSGRQFSNSRSEMNVSTLELGDSALYLCASSFPMGRHPRQETQYFGPGTRLLVL.

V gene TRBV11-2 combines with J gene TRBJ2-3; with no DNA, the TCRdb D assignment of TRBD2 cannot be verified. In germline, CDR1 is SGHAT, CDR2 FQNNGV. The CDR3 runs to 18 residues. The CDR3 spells CASSLGRLAGVGADTQYF.

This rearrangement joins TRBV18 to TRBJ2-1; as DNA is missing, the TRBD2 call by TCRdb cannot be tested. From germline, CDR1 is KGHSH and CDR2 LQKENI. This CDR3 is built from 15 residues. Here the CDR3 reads CASSPWTKNYNEQFF.